What follows are 12 T cell receptor beta chains derived from one specimen sequenced in a study of T-cell memory formation after mild COVID-19. TCRdb reanalysed the 5' RACE reads using MiXCR and keeps one entry per CDR3 protein. The sample has about 470,000 distinct CDR3 sequences, more than 20% seen once. The sample consisted of PBMCs or a T cell subset sorted from them (not recorded which). The receptors were sampled from an adult woman who had mild COVID-19 (a few samples of this study predate the infection). Cell type and time point are not known.

V gene TRBV7-2 combines with J gene TRBJ2-3; D is ambiguous. V was shortened by 4 bases and J by 2 bases, with 10 bases between the two germline ends. Germline V gene sequence: CDR1 SGHTA, CDR2 FQGNSA. The CDR3 consists of 14 residues. The CDR3 nucleotides are TGTGCCAGCAGCTCCAGGCGAGCCACAGATACGCAGTATTTT. Protein sequence: CASSSRRATDTQYF.

The gene calls are TRBV7-9 and TRBJ2-7, with 12 bases lining up with TRBD2. CDR1 is SEHNR, CDR2 FQNEAQ, per germline (reference sequence). CDR3 length: 15 residues. V shed 5 bases, J shed 6 bases, and the junction held 8 bases outside the gene matches. The CDR3 spells CASSRPTTSGSEQYF. The CDR3 DNA sequence: TGTGCCAGCAGCAGACCTACGACTAGCGGGAGCGAGCAGTACTTC.

The chain is built from TRBV9 and TRBJ2-7; the D gene is possibly TRBD1 (5 bases). From germline, CDR1 is SGDLS and CDR2 YYNGEE. This CDR3 has 15 amino acids. V was cut by 1 base and J by 2 bases, with 13 bases left in between. CDR3 sequence reads: CASSVSPVGAYEQYF. DNA of the CDR3: TGTGCCAGCAGCGTATCCCCGGTAGGGGCCTACGAGCAGTACTTC.

The chain joins TRBV11-1 to TRBJ1-2; D uncertain. CDR1 SGHAT and CDR2 FQDESV come from the germline V gene (reference sequence). V was trimmed by 7 bases and J by 7 bases, leaving 13 bases between them. The CDR3 sequence is 12 residues long. CDR3 sequence: CASTEGPAGYTF. The CDR3, as DNA: TGTGCCAGCACCGAAGGGCCGGCTGGCTACACCTTC.

V is TRBV21-1 and J is TRBJ2-7. TRBV21-1 is flagged as a pseudogene. The CDR3 length is 13 residues. The CDR3 DNA reads TGTGCCAGCAGCAAAAACCCGTCCTACGAGCAGTACTTC. Its protein is CASSKNPSYEQYF.

J is TRBJ2-7 and V is TRBV5-1; D gene uncertain. CDR3 length: 13 residues. CDR1 and CDR2 (germline): SGHRS, YFSETQ. V lost 0 bases and J 6 bases, leaving 10 bases between the germline ends. For the CDR3, the DNA is TGCGCCAGCAGCTTGGTGGGTCCAGGCGAGCAGTACTTC. Its protein product is CASSLVGPGEQYF.

A few counts support this clonotype. V is TRBV7-9 and J is TRBJ2-5; D is possibly TRBD1 (5 bases). CDR3 size: 14 residues. V was clipped by 4 bases and J by 4 bases, with 13 bases between them. Germline-derived CDR1 and CDR2 are SEHNR and FQNEAQ (reference sequence). The DNA for the CDR3 is TGTGCCAGCAGCTCCCAAGTCAGGGTAGAGACCCAGTACTTC. As protein: CASSSQVRVETQYF.

This clonotype has a handful of counts. This rearrangement joins TRBV7-2 to TRBJ2-1; D is unclear. Germline V gene data show CDR1 as SGHTA and CDR2 as FQGNSA. The CDR3 loop spans 14 amino acids. V was cut by 6 bases and J by 1 base, with 10 bases left in between. The CDR3 region is CASRADRSYNEQFF. CDR3 sequence (DNA): TGTGCCAGCAGGGCAGATAGATCCTACAATGAGCAGTTCTTC. The variable domain in full, with the rest retrieved from reference TRBV7-2 and TRBJ2-1, is GAGVSQSPSNKVTEKGKDVELRCDPISGHTALYWYRQSLGQGLEFLIYFQGNSAPDKSGLPSDRFSAERTGGSVSTLTIQRTQQEDSAVYLCASRADRSYNEQFFGPGTRLTVL.

This rearrangement joins TRBV20-1 to TRBJ1-2, with 7 bases fitting TRBD1. The CDR3 length is 15 residues. The V segment lost 8 bases and the J segment 4 bases; nucleotides outside the gene matches: 16. Germline CDR1 and CDR2: DFQATT and SNEGSKA (reference sequence). DNA of the CDR3: TGCAGTTTCGTGTTAACAGGGGTGGGTGGCTATGGCTACACCTTC. Translated: CSFVLTGVGGYGYTF.

The chain links TRBV12-3 or TRBV12-4 to TRBJ2-7; 9 bases agree with TRBD1. J gave up 9 bases and V 7 bases, and 7 bases lay outside the gene matches. CDR3 size: 12 residues. The CDR3 protein is CASTGQGTRQYF. DNA of the CDR3: TGTGCCAGCACCGGACAGGGGACGCGGCAGTACTTC.

This clonotype was observed at least ten times. A junction end diverges from the germline sequence, so it may reflect a read error. This chain connects TRBV11-3 to TRBJ2-6; no firm D call. The CDR3 extends over 15 amino acids. Looked up from germline, CDR1 is SGHNT and CDR2 is YENEEA. The CDR3 DNA is TGCGCCAGCAGCTTGGGGTCCTCTGGGGCCAACGTCCTGACTTTC. It is translated as CASSLGSSGANVLTF.

The chain has TRBV5-1 and TRBJ1-1; 8 nucleotides line up with TRBD1. Trimming took 0 bases from V and 4 from J; bases not matched to a gene: 5. The CDR3 spans 15 residues. Germline CDR1 is SGHRS and CDR2 is YFSETQ. This chain's CDR3 is CASSLGAGGGTEAFF. DNA of the CDR3: TGCGCCAGCAGCTTGGGTGCAGGGGGCGGCACTGAAGCTTTCTTT.